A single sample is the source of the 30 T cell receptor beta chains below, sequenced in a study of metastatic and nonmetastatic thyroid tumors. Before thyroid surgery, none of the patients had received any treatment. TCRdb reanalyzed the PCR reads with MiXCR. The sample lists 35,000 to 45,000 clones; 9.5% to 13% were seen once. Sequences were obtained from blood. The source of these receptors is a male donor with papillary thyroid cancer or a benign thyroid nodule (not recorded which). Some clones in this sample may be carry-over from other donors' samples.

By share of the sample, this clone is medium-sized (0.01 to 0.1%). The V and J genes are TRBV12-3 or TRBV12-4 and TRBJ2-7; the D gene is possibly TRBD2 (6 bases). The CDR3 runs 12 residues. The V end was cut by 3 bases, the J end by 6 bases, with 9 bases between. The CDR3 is CASSLGGVEQYF. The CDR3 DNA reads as TGTGCCAGCAGTTTGGGGGGAGTCGAGCAGTACTTC.

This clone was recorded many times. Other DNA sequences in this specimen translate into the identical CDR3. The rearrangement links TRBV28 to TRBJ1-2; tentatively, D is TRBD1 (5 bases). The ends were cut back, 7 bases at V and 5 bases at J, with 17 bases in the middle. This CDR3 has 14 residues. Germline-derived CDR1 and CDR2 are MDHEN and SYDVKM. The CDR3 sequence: CASTVQAGRYGYTF. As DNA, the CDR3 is TGTGCCAGCACGGTCCAAGCAGGGCGGTATGGCTACACCTTC.

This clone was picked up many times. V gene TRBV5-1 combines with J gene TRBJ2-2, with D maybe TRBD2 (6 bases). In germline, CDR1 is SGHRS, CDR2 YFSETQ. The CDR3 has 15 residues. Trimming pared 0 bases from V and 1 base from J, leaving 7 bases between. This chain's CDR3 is CASSLGRGNTGELFF. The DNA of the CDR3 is TGCGCCAGCAGCTTGGGGCGGGGGAACACCGGGGAGCTGTTTTTT.

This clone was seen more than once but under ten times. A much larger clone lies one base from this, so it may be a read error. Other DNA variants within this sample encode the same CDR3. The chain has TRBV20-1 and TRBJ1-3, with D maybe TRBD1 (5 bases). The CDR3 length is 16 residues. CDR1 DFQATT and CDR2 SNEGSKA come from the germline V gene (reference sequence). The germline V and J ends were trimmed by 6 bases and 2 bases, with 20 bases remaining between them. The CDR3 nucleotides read TGCAGTGCCCGGGGACCCCACAGAGCTACTGGAAACACCATATATTTT. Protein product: CSARGPHRATGNTIYF.

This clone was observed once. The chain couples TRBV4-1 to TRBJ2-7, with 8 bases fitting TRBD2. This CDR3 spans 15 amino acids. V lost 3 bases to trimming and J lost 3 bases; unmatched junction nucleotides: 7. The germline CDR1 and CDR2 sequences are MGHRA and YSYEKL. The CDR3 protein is CASSHQAGAGYEQYF. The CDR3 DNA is TGCGCCAGCAGCCATCAAGCGGGAGCTGGCTACGAGCAGTACTTC.

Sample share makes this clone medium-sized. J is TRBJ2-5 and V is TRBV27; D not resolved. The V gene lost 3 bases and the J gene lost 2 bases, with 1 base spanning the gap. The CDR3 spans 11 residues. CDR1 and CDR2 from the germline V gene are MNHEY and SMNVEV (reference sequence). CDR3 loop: CASSFQETQYF. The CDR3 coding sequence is TGTGCCAGCAGTTTTCAAGAGACCCAGTACTTC.

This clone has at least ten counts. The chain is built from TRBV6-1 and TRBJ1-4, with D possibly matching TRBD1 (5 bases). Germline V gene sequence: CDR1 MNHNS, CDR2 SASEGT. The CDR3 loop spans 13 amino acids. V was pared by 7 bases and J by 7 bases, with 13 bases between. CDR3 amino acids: CASTRGGTEKLFF. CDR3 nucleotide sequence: TGTGCCAGCACCCGGGGAGGGACTGAAAAACTGTTTTTT.

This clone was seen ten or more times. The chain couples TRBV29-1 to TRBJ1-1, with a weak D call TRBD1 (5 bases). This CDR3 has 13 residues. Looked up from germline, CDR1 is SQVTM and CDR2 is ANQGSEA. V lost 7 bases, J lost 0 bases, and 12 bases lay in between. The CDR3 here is CSDRQRLNTEAFF. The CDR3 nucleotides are TGCAGCGACAGACAGAGGTTGAACACTGAAGCTTTCTTT.

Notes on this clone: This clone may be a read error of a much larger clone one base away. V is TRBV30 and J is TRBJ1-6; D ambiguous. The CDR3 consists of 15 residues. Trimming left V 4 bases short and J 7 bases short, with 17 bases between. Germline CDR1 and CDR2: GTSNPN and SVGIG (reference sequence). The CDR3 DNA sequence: TGTGCCTGGACCCCCAGCGACATGGAAAATTCACCCCTCCACTTT. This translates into CAWTPSDMENSPLHF. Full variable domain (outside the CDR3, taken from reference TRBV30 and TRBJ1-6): SQTIHQWPATLVQPVGSPLSLECTVEGTSNPNLYWYRQAAGRGLQLLFYSVGIGQISSEVPQNLSASRPQDRQFILSSKKLLLSDSGFYLCAWTPSDMENSPLHFGNGTRLTVT.

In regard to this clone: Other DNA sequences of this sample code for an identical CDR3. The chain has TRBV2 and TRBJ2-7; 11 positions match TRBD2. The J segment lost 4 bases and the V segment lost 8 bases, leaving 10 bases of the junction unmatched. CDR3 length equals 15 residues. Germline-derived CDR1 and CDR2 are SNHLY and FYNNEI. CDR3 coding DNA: TGTGCCAGCCGAGGACTAGCGGGTAGATATTACGAGCAGTACTTC. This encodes CASRGLAGRYYEQYF.

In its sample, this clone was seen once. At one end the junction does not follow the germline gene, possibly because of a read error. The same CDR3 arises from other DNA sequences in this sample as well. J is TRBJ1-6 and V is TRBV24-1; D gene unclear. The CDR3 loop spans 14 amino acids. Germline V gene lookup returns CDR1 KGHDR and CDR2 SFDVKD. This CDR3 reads CATSDLASYSPLHF. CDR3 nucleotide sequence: TGTGCCACAAGTGATTTGGCAAGCTATTCACCCCTCCACTTT.

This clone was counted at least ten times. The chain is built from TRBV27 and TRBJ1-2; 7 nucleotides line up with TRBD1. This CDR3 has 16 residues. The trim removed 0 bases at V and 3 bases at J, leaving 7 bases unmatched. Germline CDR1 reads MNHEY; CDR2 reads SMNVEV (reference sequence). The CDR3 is CASSLSPTGDYYGYTF. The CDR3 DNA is TGTGCCAGCAGTTTATCCCCCACAGGGGACTACTATGGCTACACCTTC.

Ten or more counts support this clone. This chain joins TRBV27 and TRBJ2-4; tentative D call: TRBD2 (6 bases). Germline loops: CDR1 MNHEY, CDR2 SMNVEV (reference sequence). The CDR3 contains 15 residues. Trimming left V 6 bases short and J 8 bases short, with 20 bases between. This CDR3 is CASRQEAGRYDIQYF. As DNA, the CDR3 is TGTGCCAGCAGACAAGAAGCGGGTAGATACGACATTCAGTACTTC.

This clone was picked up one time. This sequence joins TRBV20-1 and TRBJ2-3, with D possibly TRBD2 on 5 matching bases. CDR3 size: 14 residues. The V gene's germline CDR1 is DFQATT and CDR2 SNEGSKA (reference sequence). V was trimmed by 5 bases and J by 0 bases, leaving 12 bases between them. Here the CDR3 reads CSAVEGPSTDTQYF. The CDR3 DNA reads TGCAGTGCTGTAGAGGGCCCTAGCACAGATACGCAGTATTTT.

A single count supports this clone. Here the CDR3 reads CASSFSSGSLYNEQFF. In DNA, the CDR3 is TGTGCCAGCAGCTTTTCTAGCGGGAGTTTATACAATGAGCAGTTCTTC. The V and J genes are TRBV11-2 and TRBJ2-1; 10 bases agree with TRBD2. The CDR3 contains 16 residues. The junction had 6 bases not matched to a gene; V was cut back by 3 bases and J by 4 bases. CDR1 is SGHAT, CDR2 FQNNGV, per germline.

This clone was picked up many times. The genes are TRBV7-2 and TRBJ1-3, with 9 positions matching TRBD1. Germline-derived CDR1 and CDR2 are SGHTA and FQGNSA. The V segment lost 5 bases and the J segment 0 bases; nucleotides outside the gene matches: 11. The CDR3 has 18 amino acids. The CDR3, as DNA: TGTGCCAGCAGCCCAACCCCTCGGGACAGGGTCTCTGGAAACACCATATATTTT. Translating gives CASSPTPRDRVSGNTIYF.

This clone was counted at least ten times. The CDR3 DNA reads TGTGCCAGCAGCTTGGGGGGGGCGCTGGACGAGCAGTACTTC. This codes for CASSLGGALDEQYF. The chain recombines TRBV5-4 with TRBJ2-7; D is tentatively TRBD1 or TRBD2 (6 bases each). V was pared by 0 bases and J by 5 bases, with 12 bases between. This CDR3 comprises 14 residues. Germline assignment: CDR1 SGHNT and CDR2 YYREEE (reference sequence).

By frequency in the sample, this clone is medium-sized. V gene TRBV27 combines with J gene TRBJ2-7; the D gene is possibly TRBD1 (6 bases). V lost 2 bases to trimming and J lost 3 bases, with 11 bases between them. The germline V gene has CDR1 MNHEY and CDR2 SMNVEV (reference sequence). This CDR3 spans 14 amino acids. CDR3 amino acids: CASSLKDRHYEQYF. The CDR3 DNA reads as TGTGCCAGCAGTTTAAAGGACAGACACTACGAGCAGTACTTC.

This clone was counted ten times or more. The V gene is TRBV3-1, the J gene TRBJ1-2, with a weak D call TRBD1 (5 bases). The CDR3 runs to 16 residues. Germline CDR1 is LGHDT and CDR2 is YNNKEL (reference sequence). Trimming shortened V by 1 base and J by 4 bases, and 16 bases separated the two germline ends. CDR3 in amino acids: CASSQGPLGGSYGYTF. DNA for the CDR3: TGTGCCAGCAGCCAAGGCCCCCTCGGGGGATCCTATGGCTACACCTTC. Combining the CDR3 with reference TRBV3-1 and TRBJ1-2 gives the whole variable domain DTAVSQTPKYLVTQMGNDKSIKCEQNLGHDTMYWYKQDSKKFLKIMFSYNNKELIINETVPNRFSPKSPDKAHLNLHINSLELGDSAVYFCASSQGPLGGSYGYTFGSGTRLTVV.

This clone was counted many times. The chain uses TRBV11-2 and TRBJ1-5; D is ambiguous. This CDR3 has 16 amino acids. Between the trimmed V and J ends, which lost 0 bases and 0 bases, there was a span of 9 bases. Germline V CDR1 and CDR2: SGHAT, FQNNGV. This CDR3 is CASSLDVGASNQPQHF. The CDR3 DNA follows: TGTGCCAGCAGCTTAGACGTGGGCGCTAGCAATCAGCCCCAGCATTTT.

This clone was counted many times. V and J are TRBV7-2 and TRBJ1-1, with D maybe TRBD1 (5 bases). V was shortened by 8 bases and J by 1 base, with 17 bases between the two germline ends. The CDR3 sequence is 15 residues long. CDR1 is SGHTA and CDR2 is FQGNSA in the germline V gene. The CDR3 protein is CASRTLRDRNTEAFF. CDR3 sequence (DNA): TGTGCCAGCCGTACCCTCCGTGACAGGAACACTGAAGCTTTCTTT.

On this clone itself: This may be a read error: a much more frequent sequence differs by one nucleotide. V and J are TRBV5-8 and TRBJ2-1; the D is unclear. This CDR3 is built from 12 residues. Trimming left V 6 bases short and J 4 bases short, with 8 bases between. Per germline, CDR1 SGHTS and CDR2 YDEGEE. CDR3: CASNLTYNEQFF. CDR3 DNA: TGTGCCAGCAACTTAACATACAATGAGCAGTTCTTC.

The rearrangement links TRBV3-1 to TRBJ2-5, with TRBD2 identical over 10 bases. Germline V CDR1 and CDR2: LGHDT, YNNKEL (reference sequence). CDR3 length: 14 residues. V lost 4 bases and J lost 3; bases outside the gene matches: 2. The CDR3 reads CASSRTSGKETQYF. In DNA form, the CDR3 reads TGTGCCAGCAGCCGGACTAGCGGAAAAGAGACCCAGTACTTC.

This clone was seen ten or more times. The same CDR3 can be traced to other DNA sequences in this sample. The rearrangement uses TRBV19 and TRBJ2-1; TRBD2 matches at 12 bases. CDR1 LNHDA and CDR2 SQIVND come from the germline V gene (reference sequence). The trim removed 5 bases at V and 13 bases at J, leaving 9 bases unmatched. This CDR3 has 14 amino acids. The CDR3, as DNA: TGTGCCAGTAGTCCTGGACTAGCGGGGCGAGAACAGTTCTTC. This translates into CASSPGLAGREQFF.

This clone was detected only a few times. For the CDR3, the DNA is TGCGCCAGCAGCCAAGATTTGGGGGTCGGGGGGGCCAATGAGCAGTTCTTC. This sequence encodes CASSQDLGVGGANEQFF. The gene calls are TRBV4-3 and TRBJ2-1; 8 bases fit TRBD2. Germline CDR1 is LGHNA and CDR2 is YSLEER. The V segment lost 0 bases and the J segment 6 bases; nucleotides outside the gene matches: 10. This CDR3 spans 17 amino acids.

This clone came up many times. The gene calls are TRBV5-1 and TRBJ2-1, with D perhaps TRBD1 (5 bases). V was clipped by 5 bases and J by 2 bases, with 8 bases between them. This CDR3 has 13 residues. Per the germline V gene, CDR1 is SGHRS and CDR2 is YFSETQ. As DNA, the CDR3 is TGCGCCAGCAGGGGGCCCCCCTACAATGAGCAGTTCTTC. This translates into CASRGPPYNEQFF. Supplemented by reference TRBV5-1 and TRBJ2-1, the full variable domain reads KAGVTQTPRYLIKTRGQQVTLSCSPISGHRSVSWYQQTPGQGLQFLFEYFSETQRNKGNFPGRFSGRQFSNSRSEMNVSTLELGDSALYLCASRGPPYNEQFFGPGTRLTVL.

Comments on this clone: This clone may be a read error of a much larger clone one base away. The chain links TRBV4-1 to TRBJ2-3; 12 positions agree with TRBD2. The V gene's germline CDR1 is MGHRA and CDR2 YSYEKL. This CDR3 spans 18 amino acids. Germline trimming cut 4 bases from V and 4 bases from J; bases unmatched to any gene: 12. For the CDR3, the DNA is TGCGCCAGCAGCCGTCTTCCCGTGACTAGCGGGAGCGCAGATACGCAGTATTTT. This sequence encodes CASSRLPVTSGSADTQYF.

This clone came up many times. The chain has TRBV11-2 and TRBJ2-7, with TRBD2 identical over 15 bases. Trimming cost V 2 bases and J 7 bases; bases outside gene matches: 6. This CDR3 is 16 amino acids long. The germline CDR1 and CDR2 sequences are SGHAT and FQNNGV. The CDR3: CASSLTPGLAGGEQYF. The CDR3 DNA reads TGTGCCAGCAGCTTAACCCCGGGACTAGCGGGAGGTGAGCAGTACTTC.

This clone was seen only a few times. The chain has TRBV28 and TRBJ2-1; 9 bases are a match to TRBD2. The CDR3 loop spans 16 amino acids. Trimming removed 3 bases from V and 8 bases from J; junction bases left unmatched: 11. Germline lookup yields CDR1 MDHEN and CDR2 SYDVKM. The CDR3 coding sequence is TGTGCCAGCAGTTTCCAGCTAGCGGGACCCACTCATGAGCAGTTCTTC. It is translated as CASSFQLAGPTHEQFF.

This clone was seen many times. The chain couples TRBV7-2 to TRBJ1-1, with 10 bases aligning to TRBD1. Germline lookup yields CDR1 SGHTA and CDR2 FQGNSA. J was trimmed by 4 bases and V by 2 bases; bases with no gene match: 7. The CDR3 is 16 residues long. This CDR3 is CASSLSTGGEGTEAFF. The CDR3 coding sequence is TGTGCCAGCAGCTTATCGACAGGGGGCGAAGGCACTGAAGCTTTCTTT.